Listed below are T cell receptor beta chains from one sample, sequenced in a study of identical twins. A single record per CDR3 protein comes from TCRdb applying MiXCR to the 5' RACE reads. The profile shows 700,000 to 950,000 distinct CDR3 sequences, approximately 13% of them singletons. Another study also made use of these data, one on yellow fever vaccine responses in identical twins.

The sequencing sample was made of PBMCs. Receptors originate from a young woman in good health. Both conserved end residues are part of each CDR3. Each record gives: CDR3 DNA, CDR3 protein, V gene, D gene, J gene, clone size. A D gene is named only where the DNA matches it firmly. Some rows mark clone size as missing; the rest say once, few, many or name a class of expanded clone.

CDR3 DNA: TGTGCCAGCAGCTTAACTAGCGGACTGAACACCGGGGAGCTGTTTTTT; CDR3 protein: CASSLTSGLNTGELFF; V gene: TRBV7-3; D gene: NA; J gene: TRBJ2-2; clone size: NA
CDR3 DNA: TGCAGTGCTAGACCCCAAAGACTAGCGGGAGTAGATACGCAGTATTTT; CDR3 protein: CSARPQRLAGVDTQYF; V gene: TRBV20-1; D gene: TRBD2; J gene: TRBJ2-3; clone size: few
CDR3 DNA: TGTGCCAGCAGTGAAGCAGACGGGAATTTAGAGACCCAGTACTTC; CDR3 protein: CASSEADGNLETQYF; V gene: TRBV6-1; D gene: NA; J gene: TRBJ2-5; clone size: NA
CDR3 DNA: TGTGCCAGCAGCTTAAGGGGTAGCGGGGGGAAGTCCTACAATGAGCAGTTCTTC; CDR3 protein: CASSLRGSGGKSYNEQFF; V gene: TRBV7-6; D gene: TRBD2; J gene: TRBJ2-1; clone size: NA
CDR3 DNA: TGTGCCAGCAGCCAAGAAGGGGGGACAGGGACGCAGTATTTT; CDR3 protein: CASSQEGGTGTQYF; V gene: TRBV3-1; D gene: TRBD1; J gene: TRBJ2-3; clone size: NA
CDR3 DNA: TGTGCCAGCAGCCCCTCCCAGACTAGCGGATACCACAATGAGCAGTTCTTC; CDR3 protein: CASSPSQTSGYHNEQFF; V gene: TRBV5-6; D gene: TRBD2; J gene: TRBJ2-1; clone size: NA
CDR3 DNA: TGCAGTGCTCCCCAGCCGGGACACGGATACAATGAGCAGTTCTTC; CDR3 protein: CSAPQPGHGYNEQFF; V gene: TRBV20-1; D gene: NA; J gene: TRBJ2-1; clone size: NA
CDR3 DNA: TGTGCCAGCAGCTTAGTGCCCGAGTGGGGGGAGTACTTC; CDR3 protein: CASSLVPEWGEYF; V gene: TRBV7-2; D gene: NA; J gene: TRBJ2-4; clone size: NA
CDR3 DNA: TGCGCCAGCAGCTCCGGGGGCCTCGGGATGAACACTGAAGCTTTCTTT; CDR3 protein: CASSSGGLGMNTEAFF; V gene: TRBV5-1; D gene: NA; J gene: TRBJ1-1; clone size: NA
CDR3 DNA: TGTGCCAGCAGCTTAGCGCTGGCCTACGAGCAGTACTTC; CDR3 protein: CASSLALAYEQYF; V gene: TRBV7-2; D gene: NA; J gene: TRBJ2-7; clone size: few
CDR3 DNA: TGCAGTGCACACGAACCGGGAGGCATATACAATGAGCAGTTCTTC; CDR3 protein: CSAHEPGGIYNEQFF; V gene: TRBV20-1; D gene: TRBD2; J gene: TRBJ2-1; clone size: NA
CDR3 DNA: TGCGCCAGCAGTGAGTTTAGCGGGGTCACAGATACGCAGTATTTT; CDR3 protein: CASSEFSGVTDTQYF; V gene: TRBV10-1; D gene: TRBD2; J gene: TRBJ2-3; clone size: few
CDR3 DNA: TGTGCCAGCAGTGCGACAGCAGCTAACTATGGCTACACCTTC; CDR3 protein: CASSATAANYGYTF; V gene: TRBV28; D gene: NA; J gene: TRBJ1-2; clone size: few
CDR3 DNA: TGCGCCAGCAGCTTGGGCGGGATTTTCAATCAGCCCCAGCATTTT; CDR3 protein: CASSLGGIFNQPQHF; V gene: TRBV5-1; D gene: NA; J gene: TRBJ1-5; clone size: few
CDR3 DNA: TGTGCCAGCAGCAGCCATACTAGCGGGTATCCCAATGAGCAGTTCTTC; CDR3 protein: CASSSHTSGYPNEQFF; V gene: TRBV5-5; D gene: TRBD2; J gene: TRBJ2-1; clone size: many
CDR3 DNA: TGTGCCAGCAGCCGGACTAGCGGGCCGAAACGCGCCGGGGAGCTGTTTTTT; CDR3 protein: CASSRTSGPKRAGELFF; V gene: TRBV12-3/TRBV12-4; D gene: TRBD2; J gene: TRBJ2-2; clone size: few
CDR3 DNA: TGTGCCAGCAGTTCGGACTTGGGGAGTAATGAGCAGTTCTTC; CDR3 protein: CASSSDLGSNEQFF; V gene: TRBV27; D gene: NA; J gene: TRBJ2-1; clone size: NA
CDR3 DNA: TGTGCCAGCAGTAACGACGGGGAGGCCTTCTATGGCTACACCTTC; CDR3 protein: CASSNDGEAFYGYTF; V gene: TRBV6-5; D gene: NA; J gene: TRBJ1-2; clone size: many
CDR3 DNA: TGTGCCAGCGTCCCGGGGCCGGGAGATGGCTACACCTTC; CDR3 protein: CASVPGPGDGYTF; V gene: TRBV6-1; D gene: NA; J gene: TRBJ1-2; clone size: few
CDR3 DNA: TGTGCCAGCAGCCCGTCGGGACGACTTGACACTGAGCAGTTCTTC; CDR3 protein: CASSPSGRLDTEQFF; V gene: TRBV3-1; D gene: NA; J gene: TRBJ2-1; clone size: few
CDR3 DNA: TGTGCCATCATGGAGTTGCCTAGCGGGGGGTACGAGCAGTACTTC; CDR3 protein: CAIMELPSGGYEQYF; V gene: TRBV10-3; D gene: TRBD2; J gene: TRBJ2-7; clone size: few